The clone carrying this T cell receptor (beta chain) has a count of ten or more. Both iRepertoire HTBI primers and Arm-PCR of CDR3 regions were used to build the TCR beta libraries. A single record per CDR3 protein comes from TCRdb applying MiXCR to the multiplex PCR reads. Of more than 400,000 distinct CDR3 sequences in the sample, around 17% were seen once. The germline gives CDR1 ENHRY, CDR2 SYGVKD. The CDR3 runs to 13 residues. Trimming pared 4 bases from V and 1 base from J, leaving 5 bases between. The data were obtained in a study of regulatory T cells in long-lasting Graves disease. The sample's time point: newly diagnosed GD, antithyroid drugs for less than 3 months. The TCR library was prepared using RNA isolated from PBMCs. The same data also contributed to another study, on T cells in Graves' hyperthyroidism and ophthalmopathy.

The clonotype was recovered from a woman aged 30 to 39 with Graves disease. This chain uses TRBV10-3 with TRBJ2-1, with a weak D call TRBD1 (5 bases). Source: peripheral blood mononuclear cells (PBMCs), taken at new diagnosis, from a patient treated with antithyroid drugs. The CDR3 reads CAISGQSYNEQFF. CDR3 in DNA: TGTGCCATCAGTGGACAGTCCTACAATGAGCAGTTCTTC.